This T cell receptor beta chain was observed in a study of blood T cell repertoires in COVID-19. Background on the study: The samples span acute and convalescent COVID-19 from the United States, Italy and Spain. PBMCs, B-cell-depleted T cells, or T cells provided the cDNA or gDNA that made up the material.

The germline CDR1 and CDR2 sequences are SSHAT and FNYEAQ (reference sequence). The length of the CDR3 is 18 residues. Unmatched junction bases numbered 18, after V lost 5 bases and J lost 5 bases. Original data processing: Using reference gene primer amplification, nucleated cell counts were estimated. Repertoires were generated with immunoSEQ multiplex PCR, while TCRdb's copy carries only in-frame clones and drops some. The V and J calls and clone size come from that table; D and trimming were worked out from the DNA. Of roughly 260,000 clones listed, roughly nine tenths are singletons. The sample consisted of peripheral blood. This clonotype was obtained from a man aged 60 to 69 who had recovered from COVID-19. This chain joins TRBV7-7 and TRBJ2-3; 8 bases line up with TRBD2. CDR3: CASSPGGLAGYWRDTQYF. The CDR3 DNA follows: TGTGCCAGCAGCCCGGGGGGATTAGCGGGGTATTGGAGAGATACGCAGTATTTT.